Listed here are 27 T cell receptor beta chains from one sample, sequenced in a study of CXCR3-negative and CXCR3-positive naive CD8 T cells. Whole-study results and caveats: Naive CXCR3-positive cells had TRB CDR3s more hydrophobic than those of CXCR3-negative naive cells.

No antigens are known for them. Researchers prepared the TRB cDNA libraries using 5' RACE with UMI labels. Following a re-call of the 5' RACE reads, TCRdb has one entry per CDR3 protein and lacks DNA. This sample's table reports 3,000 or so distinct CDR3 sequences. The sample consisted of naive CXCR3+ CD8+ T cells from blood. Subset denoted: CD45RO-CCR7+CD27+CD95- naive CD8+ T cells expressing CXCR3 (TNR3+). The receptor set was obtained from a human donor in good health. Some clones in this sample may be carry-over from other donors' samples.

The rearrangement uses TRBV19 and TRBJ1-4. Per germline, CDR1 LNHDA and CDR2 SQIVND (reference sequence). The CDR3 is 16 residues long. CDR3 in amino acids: CASSIIMGATNEKLFF.

The CDR3 sequence is CASSFYRGNGYTF. V and J are TRBV27 and TRBJ1-2; the TCRdb call, TRBD1, lacks DNA for checking. Germline V gene lookup returns CDR1 MNHEY and CDR2 SMNVEV (reference sequence). The CDR3 consists of 13 residues.

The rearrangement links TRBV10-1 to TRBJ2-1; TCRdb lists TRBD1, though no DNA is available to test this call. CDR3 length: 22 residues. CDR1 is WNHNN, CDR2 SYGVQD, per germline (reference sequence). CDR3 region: CASSEGKDRDPRKVNSYNEQFF.

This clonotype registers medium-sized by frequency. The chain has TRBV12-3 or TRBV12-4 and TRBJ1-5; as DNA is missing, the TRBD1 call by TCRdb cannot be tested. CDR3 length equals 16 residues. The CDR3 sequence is CASTSPDRGNNQPQHF.

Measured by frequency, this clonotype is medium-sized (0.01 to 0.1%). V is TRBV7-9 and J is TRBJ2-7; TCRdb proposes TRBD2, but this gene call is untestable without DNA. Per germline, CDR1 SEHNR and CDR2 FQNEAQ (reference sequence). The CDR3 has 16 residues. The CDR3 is CASSAREGLAVYEQYF.

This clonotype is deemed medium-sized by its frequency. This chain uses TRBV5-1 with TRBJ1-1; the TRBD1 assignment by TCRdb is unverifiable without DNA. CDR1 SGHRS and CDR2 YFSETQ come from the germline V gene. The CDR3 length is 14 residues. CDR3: CASSLEQGTTEAFF.

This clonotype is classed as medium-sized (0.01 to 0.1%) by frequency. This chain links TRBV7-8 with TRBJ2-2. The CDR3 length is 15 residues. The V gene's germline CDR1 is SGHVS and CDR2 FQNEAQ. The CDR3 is CASSLAHDWAGELFF.

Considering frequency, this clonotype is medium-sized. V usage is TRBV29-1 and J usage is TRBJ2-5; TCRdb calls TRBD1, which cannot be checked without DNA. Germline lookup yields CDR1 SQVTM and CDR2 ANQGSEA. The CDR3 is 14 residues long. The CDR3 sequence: CSVTLTGGQETQYF.

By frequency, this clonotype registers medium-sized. CDR3 in amino acids: CSARERDTNTEAFF. The gene calls are TRBV20-1 and TRBJ1-1. The germline V gene encodes CDR1 DFQATT and CDR2 SNEGSKA (reference sequence). The CDR3 is made up of 14 amino acids.

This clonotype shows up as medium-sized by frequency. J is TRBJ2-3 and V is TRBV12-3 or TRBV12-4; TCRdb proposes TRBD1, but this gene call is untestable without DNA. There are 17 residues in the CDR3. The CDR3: CASSLAHQGASTDTQYF.

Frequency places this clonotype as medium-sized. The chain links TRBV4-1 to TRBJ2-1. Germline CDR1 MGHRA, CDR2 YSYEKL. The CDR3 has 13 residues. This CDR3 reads CASSPTVGNEQFF.

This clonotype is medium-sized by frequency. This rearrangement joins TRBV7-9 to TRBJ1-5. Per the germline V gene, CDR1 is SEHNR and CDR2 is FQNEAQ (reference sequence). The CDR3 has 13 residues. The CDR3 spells CASSSGEWRPQHF. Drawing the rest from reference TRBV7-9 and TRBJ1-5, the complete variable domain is DTGVSQNPRHKITKRGQNVTFRCDPISEHNRLYWYRQTLGQGPEFLTYFQNEAQLEKSRLLSDRFSAERPKGSFSTLEIQRTEQGDSAMYLCASSSGEWRPQHFGDGTRLSIL.

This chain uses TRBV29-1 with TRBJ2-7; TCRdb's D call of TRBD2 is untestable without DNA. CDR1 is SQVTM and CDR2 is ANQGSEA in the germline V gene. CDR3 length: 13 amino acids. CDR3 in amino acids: CSGLEGNSYEQYF.

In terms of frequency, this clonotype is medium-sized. The CDR3 here is CASSLVDTSYEQYF. This chain joins TRBV7-6 and TRBJ2-7; TCRdb designates TRBD1, a call that cannot be tested without DNA. CDR1 is SGHVS, CDR2 FNYEAQ, per germline. This CDR3 is built from 14 residues.

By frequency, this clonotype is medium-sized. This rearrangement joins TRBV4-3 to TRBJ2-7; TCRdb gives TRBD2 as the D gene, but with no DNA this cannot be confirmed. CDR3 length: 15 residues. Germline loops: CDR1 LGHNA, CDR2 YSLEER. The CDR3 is CASSQSRGFSYEQYF.

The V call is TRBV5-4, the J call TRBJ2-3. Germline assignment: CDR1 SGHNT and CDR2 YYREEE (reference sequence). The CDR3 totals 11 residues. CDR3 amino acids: CASSFTDTQYF.

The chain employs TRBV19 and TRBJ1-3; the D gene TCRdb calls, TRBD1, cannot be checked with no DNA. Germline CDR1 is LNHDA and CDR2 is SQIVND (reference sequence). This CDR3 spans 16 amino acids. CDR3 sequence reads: CASSPWGRSSGNTIYF.

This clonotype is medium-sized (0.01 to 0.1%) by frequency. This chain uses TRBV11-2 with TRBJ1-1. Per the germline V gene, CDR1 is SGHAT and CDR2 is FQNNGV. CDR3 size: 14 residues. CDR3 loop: CASSDSLMNTEAFF.

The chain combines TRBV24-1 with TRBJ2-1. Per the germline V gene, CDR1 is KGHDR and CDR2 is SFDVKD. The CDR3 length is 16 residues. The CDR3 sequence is CATSDPRSASYNEQFF.

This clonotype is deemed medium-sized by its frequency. This CDR3 is CSVETPGGDTGELFF. The chain carries TRBV29-1 and TRBJ2-2; TCRdb lists TRBD1, though no DNA is available to test this call. This CDR3 comprises 15 residues. Germline V lookup: CDR1 SQVTM, CDR2 ANQGSEA.

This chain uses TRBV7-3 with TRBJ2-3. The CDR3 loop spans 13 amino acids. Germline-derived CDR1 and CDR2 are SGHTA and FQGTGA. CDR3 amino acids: CASSSLSTDTQYF.

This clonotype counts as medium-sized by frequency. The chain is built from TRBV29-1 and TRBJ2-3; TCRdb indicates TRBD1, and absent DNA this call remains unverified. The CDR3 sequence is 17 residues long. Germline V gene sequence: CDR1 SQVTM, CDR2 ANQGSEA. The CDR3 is CSVEGGGQGPLEDTQYF.

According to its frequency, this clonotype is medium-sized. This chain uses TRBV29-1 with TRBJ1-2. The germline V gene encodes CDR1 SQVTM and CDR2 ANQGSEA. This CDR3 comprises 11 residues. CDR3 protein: CSVDLGYGYTF.

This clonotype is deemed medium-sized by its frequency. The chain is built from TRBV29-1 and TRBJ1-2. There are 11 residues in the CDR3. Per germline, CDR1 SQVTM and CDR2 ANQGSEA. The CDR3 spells CSVVKNYGYTF. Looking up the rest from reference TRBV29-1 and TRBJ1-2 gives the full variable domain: SAVISQKPSRDICQRGTSLTIQCQVDSQVTMMFWYRQQPGQSLTLIATANQGSEATYESGFVIDKFPISRPNLTFSTLTVSNMSPEDSSIYLCSVVKNYGYTFGSGTRLTVV.

The CDR3 loop reads CASSGNRALAGEREQFF. The chain carries TRBV7-8 and TRBJ2-1; as DNA is missing, the TRBD2 call by TCRdb cannot be tested. Germline V gives CDR1 SGHVS, CDR2 FQNEAQ. This CDR3 contains 17 residues.

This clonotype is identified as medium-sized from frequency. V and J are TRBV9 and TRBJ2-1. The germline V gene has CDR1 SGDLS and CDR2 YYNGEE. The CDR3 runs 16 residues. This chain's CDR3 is CASSDIYASSYNEQFF.

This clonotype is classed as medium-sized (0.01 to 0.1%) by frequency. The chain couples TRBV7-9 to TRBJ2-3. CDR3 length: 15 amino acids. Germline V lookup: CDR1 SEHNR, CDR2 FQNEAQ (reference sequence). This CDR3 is CASSFGRTSTDTQYF.